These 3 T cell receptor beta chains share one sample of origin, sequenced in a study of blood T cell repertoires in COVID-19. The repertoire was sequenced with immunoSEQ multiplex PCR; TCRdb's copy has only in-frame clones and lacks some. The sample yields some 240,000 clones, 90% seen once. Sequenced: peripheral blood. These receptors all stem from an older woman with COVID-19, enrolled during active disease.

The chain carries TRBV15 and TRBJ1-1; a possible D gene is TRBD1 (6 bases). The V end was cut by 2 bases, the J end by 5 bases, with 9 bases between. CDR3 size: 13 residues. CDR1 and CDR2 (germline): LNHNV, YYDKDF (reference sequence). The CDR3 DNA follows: TGTGCCACCAGCAGAAGCACAGGGACTGAAGCTTTCTTT. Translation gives CATSRSTGTEAFF.

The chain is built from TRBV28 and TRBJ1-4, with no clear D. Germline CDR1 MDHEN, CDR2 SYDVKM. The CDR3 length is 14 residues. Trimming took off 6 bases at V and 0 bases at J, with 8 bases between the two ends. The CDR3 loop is CASRPLTTNEKLFF. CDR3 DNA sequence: TGTGCCAGCAGACCCCTAACAACTAATGAAAAACTGTTTTTT.

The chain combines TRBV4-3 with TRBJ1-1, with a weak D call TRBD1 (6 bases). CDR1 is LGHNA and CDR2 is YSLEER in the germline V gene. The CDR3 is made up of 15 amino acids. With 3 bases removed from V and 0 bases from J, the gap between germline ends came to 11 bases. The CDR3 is CASSHSGGVNTEAFF. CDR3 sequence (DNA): TGCGCCAGCAGCCATTCGGGGGGCGTGAACACTGAAGCTTTCTTT.